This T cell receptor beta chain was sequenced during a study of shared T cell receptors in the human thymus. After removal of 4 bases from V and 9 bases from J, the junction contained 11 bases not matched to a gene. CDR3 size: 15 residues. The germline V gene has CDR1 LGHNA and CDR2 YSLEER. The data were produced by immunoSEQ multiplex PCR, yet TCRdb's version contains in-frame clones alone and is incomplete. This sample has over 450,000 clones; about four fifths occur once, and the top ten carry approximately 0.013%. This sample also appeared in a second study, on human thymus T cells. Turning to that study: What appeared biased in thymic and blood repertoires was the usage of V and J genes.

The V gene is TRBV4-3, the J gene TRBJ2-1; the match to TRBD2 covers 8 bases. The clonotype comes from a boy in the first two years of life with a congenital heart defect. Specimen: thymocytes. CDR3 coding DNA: TGCGCCAGCAGCCGATTAGCGGGAAAGTTAGGTGAGCAGTTCTTC. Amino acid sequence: CASSRLAGKLGEQFF.